A selection of T cell receptor beta chains follows, all from one sample in a study of T cell responses to AZD1222 COVID-19 vaccine. TCRdb's copy holds only in-frame clones and misses some; the assay was immunoSEQ multiplex PCR. The sample holds 97,000 or so clones, roughly 92% seen once. The sequenced sample was peripheral blood, obtained 28 days after the second AZD1222 dose. The source of these receptors is an adult who received the AZD1222 COVID-19 vaccine. CDR3s include the opening cysteine and the closing phenylalanine or tryptophan. Each record gives: clone size, D gene, V gene, J gene, CDR3 DNA, CDR3 protein. The D gene is left open where the match is weak. Clone sizes are given selectively: once, few, many, or a class where the clone is expanded.

NA	TRBD2	TRBV4-1	TRBJ2-1	TGCGCCAGCAGCTCCTGGACTAGCGGGAGCCGGTCAAAGCAGTTCTTC	CASSSWTSGSRSKQFF
NA	NA	TRBV6-5	TRBJ2-1	TGTGCCAGCAGTACACTGGACCGCCACAATGAGCAGTTCTTC	CASSTLDRHNEQFF
NA	NA	TRBV24-1	TRBJ2-2	TGTGCCACCAGTGACCCGTTGACCAGGAGGGGCACCGGGGAGCTGTTTTTT	CATSDPLTRRGTGELFF
NA	NA	TRBV6-1	TRBJ1-1	TGTGCCAGCAGTGAAGGGACAGCAAGGACTGAAGCTTTCTTT	CASSEGTARTEAFF
NA	NA	TRBV7-9	TRBJ2-7	TGTGCCAGCAGCCACTACATGATCTCCTACGAGCAGTACTTC	CASSHYMISYEQYF
NA	TRBD1	TRBV7-6	TRBJ2-7	TGTGCCAGCAGCTTAGGGGTCAGGGGGACCTACGAGCAGTACTTC	CASSLGVRGTYEQYF
NA	TRBD1	TRBV3-1/TRBV3-2	TRBJ2-5	TGTGCCAGCAGCCGGACAGGGGGAAGGTTTAGGACCCAGTACTTC	CASSRTGGRFRTQYF
NA	NA	TRBV19	TRBJ1-2	TGTGCCAGTAGTGGGGTACGGATTTATGGCTACACCTTC	CASSGVRIYGYTF
NA	NA	TRBV7-2	TRBJ1-2	TGTGCCAGCAGCTTGACGAGGTCGTTCGGCTATGGCTACACCTTC	CASSLTRSFGYGYTF
NA	TRBD2	TRBV7-2	TRBJ2-1	TGTGCCAGCAGCGCGGGAGCTTACAATGAGCAGTTCTTC	CASSAGAYNEQFF
NA	NA	TRBV7-9	TRBJ1-5	TGTGCCAGCAGCAAGGGGACACATCAGCCCCAGCATTTT	CASSKGTHQPQHF
NA	TRBD2	TRBV3-1/TRBV3-2	TRBJ2-7	TGTGCCAGCAGCCAAGCTCTCGGACGGGAGGATCTCTACGAGCAGTACTTC	CASSQALGREDLYEQYF
once	NA	TRBV11-2	TRBJ1-6	TGTGCCAGCAGCTTAGGTCTCGGGGGCGCCTATAATTCACCCCTCCACTTT	CASSLGLGGAYNSPLHF
NA	TRBD1	TRBV15	TRBJ1-2	TGTGCCACCAGCAGGGGAGACAGGGACGCTGGCTACACCTTC	CATSRGDRDAGYTF
NA	NA	TRBV28	TRBJ1-2	TGTGCCAGCAGTTTCGGGCAAAACTATGGCTACACCTTC	CASSFGQNYGYTF
NA	NA	TRBV15	TRBJ1-1	TGTGCCACCAGCAGCGGGCAGGTGAACACTGAAGCTTTCTTT	CATSSGQVNTEAFF
NA	NA	TRBV21-1	TRBJ2-1	TGTGCCAGCAGCACCCAACGGAGGGGGGGATGCTACAATGAGCAGTTCTTC	CASSTQRRGGCYNEQFF
NA	NA	TRBV9	TRBJ1-2	TGTGCCAGCAGCGTAGAGCCGGCTTCTAACTATGGCTACACCTTC	CASSVEPASNYGYTF
few	NA	TRBV6-1	TRBJ2-5	TGTGCCAGCAGTGAAATCGGCGACGGGGAAGAGACCCAGTACTTC	CASSEIGDGEETQYF
large	NA	TRBV4-3	TRBJ2-3	TGCGCCAGCAGCCAGGATAGGGACGAGGATACGCAGTATTTT	CASSQDRDEDTQYF
once	NA	TRBV6-5	TRBJ2-1	TGTGCCAGCAGTTCGTCGAGGGATGAGCAGTTCTTC	CASSSSRDEQFF
NA	NA	TRBV9	TRBJ2-5	TGTGCCAGCAGCGCGGGAGTGGAAGAGACCCAGTACTTC	CASSAGVEETQYF
NA	TRBD2	TRBV10-3	TRBJ2-7	TGTGCCATCAGTGAGTCTATTAGCGGGAGGTTAAAGCAGTACTTC	CAISESISGRLKQYF
NA	NA	TRBV24-1	TRBJ2-2	TGTGCCACCAGTGAAGCGGGACAACACACCGGGGAGCTGTTTTTT	CATSEAGQHTGELFF
NA	NA	TRBV6-2/TRBV6-3	TRBJ2-3	TGTGCCAGCAGCGGGGGGCTGGGAGATACGCAGTATTTT	CASSGGLGDTQYF
once	TRBD2	TRBV28	TRBJ2-1	TGTGCCAGCAGTTTAAGTATGGGACTAGATATCGACAATGAGCAGTTCTTC	CASSLSMGLDIDNEQFF
NA	TRBD1	TRBV29-1	TRBJ1-2	TGCAGCGTCTCGGGACAGGGAGGCTATGGCTACACCTTC	CSVSGQGGYGYTF
NA	NA	TRBV11-2	TRBJ1-5	TGTGCCAGCAGCTTAAGGGGGAATCAGCCCCAGCATTTT	CASSLRGNQPQHF
NA	NA	TRBV4-3	TRBJ2-2	TGCGCCAGCAGCCAAGCCGGACACGGGGTGGGGACCGGGGAGCTGTTTTTT	CASSQAGHGVGTGELFF
NA	NA	TRBV9	TRBJ2-2	TGTGCCAGCAGCGTAGATACTAGCCCCGGGGAGCTGTTTTTT	CASSVDTSPGELFF
NA	TRBD2	TRBV5-4	TRBJ2-1	TGTGCCAGCAGCTTGGCGTGGACTAGCGGGAGTGATGAGCAGTTCTTC	CASSLAWTSGSDEQFF
few	NA	TRBV3-1/TRBV3-2	TRBJ2-2	TGTGCCAGCAGATCCACCGGGACCGGGGAGCTGTTTTTT	CASRSTGTGELFF
NA	TRBD2	TRBV19	TRBJ2-3	TGTGCCAGCCTCCCCTCTAGCGGGCGGGGAGATACGCAGTATTTT	CASLPSSGRGDTQYF
NA	NA	TRBV6-5	TRBJ1-5	TGTGCCAGCGGGGCAGACCCCGCAAATCAGCCCCAGCATTTT	CASGADPANQPQHF
NA	TRBD2	TRBV7-2	TRBJ2-5	TGTGCCAGCAGCGAAACCATACGCGGGAGATTGGTTCGGGAGACCCAGTACTTC	CASSETIRGRLVRETQYF
NA	TRBD1	TRBV19	TRBJ2-1	TGTGCCAGTAGTATTGGGACAGGTTCGTACAATGAGCAGTTCTTC	CASSIGTGSYNEQFF
NA	TRBD1	TRBV5-1	TRBJ2-3	TGCGCCAGCAGCCGAGGGGGACAGGGCACAGATACGCAGTATTTT	CASSRGGQGTDTQYF
NA	TRBD1	TRBV19	TRBJ1-2	TGTGCCAGTAGCCCGGGACAGACGACCTATGGCTACACCTTC	CASSPGQTTYGYTF
NA	NA	TRBV24-1	TRBJ2-5	TGTGCCACCAGTGACCGGGTCTTGGGGGGAGAGACCCAGTACTTC	CATSDRVLGGETQYF
NA	TRBD1	TRBV4-3	TRBJ1-6	TGCGCCAGCAGCCAAGGGGCTTTGGGGACAGGGGGCAATTCACCCCTCCACTTT	CASSQGALGTGGNSPLHF